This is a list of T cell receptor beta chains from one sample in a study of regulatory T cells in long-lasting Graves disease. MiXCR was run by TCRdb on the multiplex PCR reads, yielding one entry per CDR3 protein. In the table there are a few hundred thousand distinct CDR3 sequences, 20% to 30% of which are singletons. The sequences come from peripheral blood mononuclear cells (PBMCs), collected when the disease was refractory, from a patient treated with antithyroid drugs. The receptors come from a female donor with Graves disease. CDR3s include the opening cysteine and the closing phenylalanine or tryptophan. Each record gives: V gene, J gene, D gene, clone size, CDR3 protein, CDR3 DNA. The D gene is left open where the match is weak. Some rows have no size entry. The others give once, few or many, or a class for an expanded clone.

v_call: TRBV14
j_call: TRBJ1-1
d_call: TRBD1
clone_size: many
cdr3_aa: CASSQGQGARYTEAFF
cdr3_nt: TGTGCCAGCAGCCAAGGACAGGGGGCTCGGTACACTGAAGCTTTCTTT

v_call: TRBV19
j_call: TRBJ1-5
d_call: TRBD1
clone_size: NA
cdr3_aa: CASSIETGTGGYNQPQHF
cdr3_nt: TGTGCCAGTAGTATAGAAACCGGGACAGGGGGATACAATCAGCCCCAGCATTTT

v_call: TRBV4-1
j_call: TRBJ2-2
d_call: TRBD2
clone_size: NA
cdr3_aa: CASNQELPGLAANTGELFF
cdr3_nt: TGCGCCAGCAACCAGGAGTTACCGGGACTAGCGGCGAACACCGGGGAGCTGTTTTTT

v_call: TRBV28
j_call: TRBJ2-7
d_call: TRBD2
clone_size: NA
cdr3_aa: CASTISREGLTVPEQYF
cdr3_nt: TGTGCCAGCACCATTTCCCGGGAGGGCCTCACAGTACCCGAGCAGTACTTC

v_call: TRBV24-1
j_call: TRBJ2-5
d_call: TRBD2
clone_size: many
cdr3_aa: CATSDPGLAGQETQYF
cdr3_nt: TGTGCCACCAGTGATCCTGGACTAGCAGGACAAGAGACCCAGTACTTC

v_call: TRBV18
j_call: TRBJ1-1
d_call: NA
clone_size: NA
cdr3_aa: CASSPVSKNTEAFF
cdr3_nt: TGTGCCAGCTCACCGGTCAGCAAGAACACTGAAGCTTTCTTT

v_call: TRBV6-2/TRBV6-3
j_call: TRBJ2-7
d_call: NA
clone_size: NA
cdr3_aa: CASIGSSSYEQYF
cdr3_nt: TGTGCCAGCATTGGCAGCAGCTCCTACGAGCAGTACTTC

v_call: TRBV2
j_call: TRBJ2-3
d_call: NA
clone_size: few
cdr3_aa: CASSAADSSNTDTQYF
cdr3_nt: TGTGCCAGCAGTGCGGCGGACAGTTCTAACACAGATACGCAGTATTTT

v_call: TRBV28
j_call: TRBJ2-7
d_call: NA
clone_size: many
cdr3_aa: CASSFVGPSEQYF
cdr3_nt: TGTGCCAGCAGCTTCGTCGGCCCTTCCGAGCAGTACTTC

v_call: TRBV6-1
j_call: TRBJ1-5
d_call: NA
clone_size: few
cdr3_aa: CASSPNFLAGNQPQHF
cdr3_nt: TGTGCCAGCAGCCCTAACTTCTTGGCCGGCAATCAGCCCCAGCATTTT

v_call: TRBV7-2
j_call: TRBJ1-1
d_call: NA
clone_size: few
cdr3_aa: CASSSQGSLGAFF
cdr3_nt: TGTGCCAGCAGCTCACAGGGATCGCTAGGAGCTTTCTTT

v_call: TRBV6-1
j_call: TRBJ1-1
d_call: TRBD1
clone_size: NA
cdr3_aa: CASRPYEQGANTEAFF
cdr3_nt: TGTGCCAGCAGACCCTACGAGCAGGGGGCGAACACTGAAGCTTTCTTT

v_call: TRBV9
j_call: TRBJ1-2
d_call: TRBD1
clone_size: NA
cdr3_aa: CASSARAGTDYGYTF
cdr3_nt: TGTGCCAGCAGCGCCCGCGCCGGGACAGACTATGGCTACACCTTC

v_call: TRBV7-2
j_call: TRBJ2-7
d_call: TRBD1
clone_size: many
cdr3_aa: CASSMTGGGNSYEQYF
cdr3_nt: TGTGCCAGCAGCATGACAGGGGGCGGGAATTCCTACGAGCAGTACTTC

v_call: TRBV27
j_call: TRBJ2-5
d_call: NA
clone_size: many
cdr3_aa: CASSSGRVGETQYF
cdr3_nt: TGTGCCAGCAGTTCCGGACGAGTCGGGGAGACCCAGTACTTC

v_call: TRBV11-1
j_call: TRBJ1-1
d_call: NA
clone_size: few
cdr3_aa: CASSSGQRLNTEAFF
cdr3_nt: TGTGCCAGCAGCTCCGGACAGCGACTGAACACTGAAGCTTTCTTT

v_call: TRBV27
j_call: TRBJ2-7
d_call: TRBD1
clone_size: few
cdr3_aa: CASSLQGQGFEEQYF
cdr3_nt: TGTGCCAGCAGCCTACAGGGACAGGGGTTCGAGGAGCAGTACTTC

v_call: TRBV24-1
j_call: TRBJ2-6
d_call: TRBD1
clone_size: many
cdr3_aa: CALMTGAGANVLTF
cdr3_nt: TGTGCCTTAATGACAGGGGCTGGGGCCAACGTCCTGACTTTC

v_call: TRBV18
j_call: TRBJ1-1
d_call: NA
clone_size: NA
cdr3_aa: CASSTNSMNTEAFF
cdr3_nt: TGTGCCAGCTCAACCAATTCAATGAACACTGAAGCTTTCTTT

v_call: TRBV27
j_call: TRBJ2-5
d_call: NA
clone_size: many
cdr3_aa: CASSPKGVGETQYF
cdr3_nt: TGTGCCAGCAGTCCGAAGGGGGTCGGGGAGACCCAGTACTTC

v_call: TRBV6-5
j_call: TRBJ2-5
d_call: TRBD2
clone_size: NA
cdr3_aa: CASSSWTSGRRETQYF
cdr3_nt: TGTGCCAGCAGTTCCTGGACTAGCGGGAGGCGAGAGACCCAGTACTTC

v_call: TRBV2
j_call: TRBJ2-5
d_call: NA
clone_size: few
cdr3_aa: CASSPTSGLRGETQYF
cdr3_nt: TGTGCCAGCAGTCCTACTTCCGGACTCCGAGGGGAGACCCAGTACTTC

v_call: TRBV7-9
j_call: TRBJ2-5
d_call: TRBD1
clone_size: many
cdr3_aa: CASSIWTGVEETQYF
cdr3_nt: TGTGCCAGCAGCATCTGGACAGGGGTTGAAGAGACCCAGTACTTC

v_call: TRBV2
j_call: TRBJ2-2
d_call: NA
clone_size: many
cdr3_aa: CASSERVLGYGFSTGELFF
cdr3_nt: TGTGCCAGCAGTGAAAGGGTTCTAGGGTATGGTTTTTCGACCGGGGAGCTGTTTTTT

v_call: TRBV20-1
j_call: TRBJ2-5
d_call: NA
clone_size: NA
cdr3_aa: CSALIEETQYF
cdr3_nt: TGCAGTGCCCTAATAGAGGAGACCCAGTACTTC

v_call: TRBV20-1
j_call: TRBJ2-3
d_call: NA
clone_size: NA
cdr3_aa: CSALGWVSTDTQYF
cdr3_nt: TGCAGTGCGTTGGGCTGGGTTAGCACAGATACGCAGTATTTT

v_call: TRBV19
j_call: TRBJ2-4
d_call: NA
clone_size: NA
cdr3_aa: CASSIGQLTLAKNIQYF
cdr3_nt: TGTGCCAGTAGTATTGGGCAGCTTACACTAGCCAAAAACATTCAGTACTTC

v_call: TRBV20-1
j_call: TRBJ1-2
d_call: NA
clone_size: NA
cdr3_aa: CSARDRTGYGYTF
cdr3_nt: TGCAGTGCTAGAGATCGCACAGGGTATGGCTACACCTTC

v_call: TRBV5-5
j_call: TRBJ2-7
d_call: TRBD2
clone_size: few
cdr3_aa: CASSSNAGTSAEQYF
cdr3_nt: TGTGCCAGCAGTTCCAATGCCGGGACTAGTGCCGAGCAGTACTTC

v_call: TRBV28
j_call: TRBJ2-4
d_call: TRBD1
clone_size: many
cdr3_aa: CASGQDPLAKNIQYF
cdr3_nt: TGTGCCAGCGGACAGGACCCTCTAGCCAAAAACATTCAGTACTTC

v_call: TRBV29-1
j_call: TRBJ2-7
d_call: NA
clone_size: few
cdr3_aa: CSVEDEGRHEQYF
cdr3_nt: TGCAGCGTTGAAGACGAGGGTAGACACGAGCAGTACTTC

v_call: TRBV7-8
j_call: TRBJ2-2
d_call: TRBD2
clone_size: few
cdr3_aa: CASSPGTSVYTGELFF
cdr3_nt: TGTGCCAGCAGTCCCGGGACTAGCGTTTACACCGGGGAGCTGTTTTTT

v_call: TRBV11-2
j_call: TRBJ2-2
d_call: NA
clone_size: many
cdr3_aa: CASSSPGQHTGELFF
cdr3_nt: TGTGCCAGCAGCTCTCCGGGACAACACACCGGGGAGCTGTTTTTT

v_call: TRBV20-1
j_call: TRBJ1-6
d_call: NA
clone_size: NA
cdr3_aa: CSATRLGGSPLHF
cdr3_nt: TGCAGTGCTACCCGACTGGGGGGCTCACCCCTCCACTTT

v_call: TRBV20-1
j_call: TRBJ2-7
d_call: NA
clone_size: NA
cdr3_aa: CSAINPGHYEQYF
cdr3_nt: TGCAGTGCCATTAACCCGGGACATTACGAGCAGTACTTC

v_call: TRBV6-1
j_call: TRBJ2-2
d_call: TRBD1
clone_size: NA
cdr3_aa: CASSGQGWELFF
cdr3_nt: TGTGCCAGCAGTGGACAGGGTTGGGAGCTGTTTTTT

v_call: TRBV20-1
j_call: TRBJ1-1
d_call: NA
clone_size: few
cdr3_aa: CSARDVQVSVLAEAFF
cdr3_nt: TGCAGTGCTAGAGACGTACAGGTTTCCGTGCTCGCTGAAGCTTTCTTT

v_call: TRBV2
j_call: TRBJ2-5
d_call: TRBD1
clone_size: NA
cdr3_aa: CASKGTGSGETRYF
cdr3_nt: TGTGCCAGCAAAGGGACAGGGTCAGGGGAGACCCGGTACTTC

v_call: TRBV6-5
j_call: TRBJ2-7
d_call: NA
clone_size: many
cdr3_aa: CASSYSIGSPSYEQYF
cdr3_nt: TGTGCCAGCAGTTACTCGATAGGGTCCCCTTCCTACGAGCAGTACTTC

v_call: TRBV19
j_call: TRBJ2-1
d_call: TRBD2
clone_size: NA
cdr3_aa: CASSLGWGGTNNEQFF
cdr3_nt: TGTGCCAGTAGCCTAGGGTGGGGGGGTACGAACAATGAGCAGTTCTTC

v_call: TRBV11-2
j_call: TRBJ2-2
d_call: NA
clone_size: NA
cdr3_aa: CASSLVPSNTGELFF
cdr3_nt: TGTGCCAGCAGCTTAGTTCCCTCGAACACCGGGGAGCTGTTTTTT

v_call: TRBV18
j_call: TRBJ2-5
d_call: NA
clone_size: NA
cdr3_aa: CASSLSGARGTQYF
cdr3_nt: TGTGCCAGCTCACTATCGGGCGCGAGAGGGACCCAGTACTTC

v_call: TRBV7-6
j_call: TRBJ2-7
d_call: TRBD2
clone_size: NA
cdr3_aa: CASSLAPGLADYEQYF
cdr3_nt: TGTGCCAGCAGCTTAGCGCCGGGACTAGCGGACTACGAGCAGTACTTC